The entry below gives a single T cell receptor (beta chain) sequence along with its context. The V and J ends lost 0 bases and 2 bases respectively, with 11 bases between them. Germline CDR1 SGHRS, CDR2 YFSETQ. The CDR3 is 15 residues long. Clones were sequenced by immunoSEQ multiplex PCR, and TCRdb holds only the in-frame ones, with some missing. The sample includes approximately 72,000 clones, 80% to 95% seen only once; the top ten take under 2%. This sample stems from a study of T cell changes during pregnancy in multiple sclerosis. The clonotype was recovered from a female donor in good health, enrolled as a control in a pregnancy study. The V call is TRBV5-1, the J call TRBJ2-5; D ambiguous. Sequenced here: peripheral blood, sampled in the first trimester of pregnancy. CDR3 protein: CASSLVSREQETQYF. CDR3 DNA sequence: TGCGCCAGCAGCTTGGTTTCGCGTGAACAAGAGACCCAGTACTTC.